This T cell receptor beta chain came from a study of cytomegalovirus exposure and HLA in healthy donors. Study overall: Early released data had tens of millions of unique TCRs, all coming from HLA-typed donors.

Donors showed nominal health when sampled, although they likely had unrecorded immune exposures. The PCR employed 60 Vbeta primers together with 13 Jbeta primers. As originally analysed: A later analysis tallied tens of millions of unique TCR beta chains, about 9.9 million of them shared. Only in-frame clones appear in the TCRdb table, and some are missing; sequencing was by immunoSEQ multiplex PCR. V, J and clone size are taken as reported in that table, and D and trimming were inferred from the DNA itself. The repertoire has under 200,000 clones, approximately 80% of them found once; the top ten carry around 1.3%. Regarding the study as a whole: Several V segments, TRBV6-2 and TRBV6-3 among them, could not be told apart and were dropped.

V shed 2 bases, J shed 1 base, and the junction held 5 bases outside the gene matches. CDR3 size: 15 residues. CDR1 is SGDLS, CDR2 YYNGEE, per germline. Remarks on this clone: The antigen is not known.

The sample taken for sequencing was PBMCs. The rearrangement joins TRBV9 to TRBJ1-2, with TRBD1 matching over 7 bases. This TCR derives from a woman aged 45-65 years in good health and CMV-seronegative. In nucleotides, the CDR3 is TGTGCCAGCAGCGTCACCCGGGACAGTAACTATGGCTACACCTTC. This codes for CASSVTRDSNYGYTF.